The 14 T cell receptor beta chains listed next were all sequenced from one sample in a study of technical replicates of blood from a handful of donors. TCRdb keeps only in-frame clones here, not all; method: immunoSEQ multiplex PCR. The sample contains about 16,000 clones, about 89% of which appear only once. The sequencing sample was made of PBMCs. These TCRs come from a human donor in good health.

V is TRBV2 and J is TRBJ1-3; D uncertain. The CDR3 sequence is 13 residues long. V lost 8 bases to trimming and J lost 0 bases, with 8 bases between them. Germline V lookup: CDR1 SNHLY, CDR2 FYNNEI. The DNA of the CDR3 is TGTGCCAGCTTGGCGGACTCTGGAAACACCATATATTTT. Its protein product is CASLADSGNTIYF.

This chain connects TRBV6-1 to TRBJ2-5; 8 bases match TRBD2. Trimming removed 7 bases from V and 2 bases from J; junction bases left unmatched: 9. The CDR3 sequence is 15 residues long. Germline values: CDR1 MNHNS, CDR2 SASEGT. The CDR3 protein is CASKFSGILQETQYF. CDR3 DNA sequence: TGTGCCAGCAAATTTAGCGGGATACTTCAAGAGACCCAGTACTTC.

The chain recombines TRBV6-6 with TRBJ1-5, with 7 bases that match TRBD1. V shed 5 bases, J shed 5 bases, and the junction held 0 bases outside the gene matches. Germline lookup yields CDR1 MNHNY and CDR2 SVGAGI (reference sequence). The CDR3 covers 12 residues. CDR3 protein: CASSDRDQPQHF. CDR3 DNA: TGTGCCAGCAGTGACAGGGATCAGCCCCAGCATTTT.

The chain links TRBV9 to TRBJ2-7; the match to TRBD1 covers 9 bases. CDR1 is SGDLS, CDR2 YYNGEE, per germline. The V segment lost 3 bases and the J segment 11 bases; nucleotides outside the gene matches: 6. CDR3 length: 12 amino acids. The CDR3 DNA reads as TGTGCCAGCAGCGAGGGACAGGGAACGGAGTACTTC. It specifies CASSEGQGTEYF. Variable domain in full (rest from reference TRBV9 and TRBJ2-7): DSGVTQTPKHLITATGQRVTLRCSPRSGDLSVYWYQQSLDQGLQFLIQYYNGEERAKGNILERFSAQQFPDLHSELNLSSLELGDSALYFCASSEGQGTEYFGPGTRLTVT.

The CDR3 DNA is TGTGCCAGCAGTTATTCAAGGCTTGAGGGTGAAAAACTGTTTTTT. Amino acid sequence: CASSYSRLEGEKLFF. The chain carries TRBV6-9 and TRBJ1-4; D ambiguous. The germline gives CDR1 MNHGY, CDR2 SVAAGI. V lost 0 bases and J lost 7, with 12 bases in between. The CDR3 runs to 15 residues.

The chain has TRBV7-3 and TRBJ2-1; TRBD1 matches at 8 bases. The germline gives CDR1 SGHTA, CDR2 FQGTGA. J lost 5 bases, V lost 5 bases, and 5 bases had no gene match. CDR3 length equals 14 residues. This chain's CDR3 is CASSLGQGNNEQFF. In DNA form, the CDR3 reads TGTGCCAGCAGCCTAGGACAGGGCAACAATGAGCAGTTCTTC. Supplemented by reference TRBV7-3 and TRBJ2-1, the full variable domain reads GAGVSQTPSNKVTEKGKYVELRCDPISGHTALYWYRQSLGQGPEFLIYFQGTGAADDSGLPNDRFFAVRPEGSVSTLKIQRTERGDSAVYLCASSLGQGNNEQFFGPGTRLTVL.

In this sample, this clone turned up a few times. The V gene is TRBV7-2, the J gene TRBJ2-1, with 15 bases that match TRBD2. J gave up 3 bases and V 5 bases, and 8 bases lay outside the gene matches. CDR1 and CDR2 from the germline V gene are SGHTA and FQGNSA. The CDR3 contains 18 residues. The CDR3 is CASSSGLAGGRIYNEQFF. The DNA for the CDR3 is TGTGCCAGCAGCAGCGGACTAGCGGGAGGGCGTATCTACAATGAGCAGTTCTTC.

J is TRBJ2-1 and V is TRBV9; a weak D match, TRBD2 (6 bases). This CDR3 contains 14 residues. Germline V gene sequence: CDR1 SGDLS, CDR2 YYNGEE. V dropped 2 bases and J dropped 8 bases, with 14 bases sitting between them. The CDR3 nucleotides are TGTGCCAGCAGCGTCTCTAGCGCCTGGCATGAGCAGTTCTTC. Its protein is CASSVSSAWHEQFF.

The chain is built from TRBV18 and TRBJ2-3; possibly TRBD1 for D (5 bases). The germline gives CDR1 KGHSH, CDR2 LQKENI. CDR3 length equals 13 residues. Trimming took off 0 bases at V and 7 bases at J, with 8 bases between the two ends. The CDR3 DNA sequence: TGTGCCAGCTCACCACCTGGGGCGAATACGCAGTATTTT. Translating gives CASSPPGANTQYF.

The chain recombines TRBV7-9 with TRBJ1-5; D is perhaps TRBD1 (6 bases). Germline lookup yields CDR1 SEHNR and CDR2 FQNEAQ (reference sequence). The CDR3 extends over 16 amino acids. Trimming shortened V by 5 bases and J by 2 bases, and 16 bases separated the two germline ends. CDR3 loop: CASSPSGGEGNQPQHF. In DNA form, the CDR3 reads TGTGCCAGCAGCCCGTCGGGGGGCGAGGGCAATCAGCCCCAGCATTTT. The full variable domain, with the rest looked up from reference TRBV7-9 and TRBJ1-5, is DTGVSQNPRHKITKRGQNVTFRCDPISEHNRLYWYRQTLGQGPEFLTYFQNEAQLEKSRLLSDRFSAERPKGSFSTLEIQRTEQGDSAMYLCASSPSGGEGNQPQHFGDGTRLSIL.

This chain uses TRBV30 with TRBJ2-7; weak D call: TRBD2 (5 bases). Trimming pared 2 bases from V and 4 bases from J, leaving 15 bases between. The CDR3 consists of 14 residues. From germline, CDR1 is GTSNPN and CDR2 SVGIG (reference sequence). The DNA for the CDR3 is TGTGCCTGGAGTAGTGGAACTAGTTCATACGAGCAGTACTTC. It translates to CAWSSGTSSYEQYF.

The chain has TRBV27 and TRBJ2-7, with D perhaps TRBD1 (6 bases). From germline, CDR1 is MNHEY and CDR2 SMNVEV (reference sequence). CDR3 length: 15 residues. V was pared by 3 bases and J by 4 bases, with 16 bases between. This CDR3 reads CASSFGLPGQYEQYF. In DNA, the CDR3 is TGTGCCAGCAGTTTCGGGCTACCTGGACAGTACGAGCAGTACTTC.

The chain employs TRBV19 and TRBJ2-2, with D hard to call. This CDR3 region has 13 residues. CDR1 is LNHDA, CDR2 SQIVND, per germline (reference sequence). Between the trimmed V and J ends, which lost 2 bases and 3 bases, there was a span of 4 bases. The CDR3 nucleotides are TGTGCCAGTAGTATACGGTACACCGGGGAGCTGTTTTTT. Its translation: CASSIRYTGELFF.

V and J are TRBV27 and TRBJ2-3; TRBD2 matches 13 bases. CDR1 MNHEY and CDR2 SMNVEV come from the germline V gene (reference sequence). V lost 8 bases to trimming and J lost 2 bases; unmatched junction nucleotides: 10. CDR3 length equals 17 residues. The CDR3, as DNA: TGTGCCAGCCCCCCCCCGGGACTAGCGGGGTTCACAGATACGCAGTATTTT. It is translated as CASPPPGLAGFTDTQYF.